The TCR beta chain under discussion was sequenced for a study of identical twins. A remark on this clonotype: As yet, its antigen is unknown.

Template switching added a universal primer site; cDNA carried unique molecular identifiers. Via MiXCR, TCRdb re-called the 5' RACE reads, giving one row per CDR3 protein. The sample holds some 600,000 distinct CDR3 sequences, 7.1% seen once. Study observations and caveats: Invariant T cells like MAIT and iNKT could partly confound the zero-insertion analyses. Cross-sectional statistics underpinned the conclusions; the same donors were not followed.

V shed 0 bases and J shed 13 bases, with 12 bases lying between them. The CDR3 totals 13 residues. CDR1 MGHRA and CDR2 YSYEKL come from the germline V gene. This sample was also put to use in a study of yellow fever vaccine responses in identical twins. That source adds: On the reported evidence, twins' vaccine T cell responses seemed partly convergent and partly personalized.

The receptor comes from a woman younger than 35 in good health. This chain joins TRBV4-1 and TRBJ1-4; D uncertain. The sequencing sample was made of PBMCs. CDR3 coding DNA: TGCGCCAGCAGCCAAGACTGGCCGGTCCTACTGTTTTTT. Protein sequence: CASSQDWPVLLFF.